The next 26 T cell receptor beta chains were all read from a single sample in a study of early T cells in non-severe SARS-CoV-2 infection. In TCRdb, the 5' RACE reads were re-called with MiXCR into one record per CDR3 protein. The sample comprises under 25,000 distinct CDR3 sequences, over 4% of which are singletons, and about 7.2% rests with the top ten. Sequencing was performed on whole blood. These receptors came from an adult who was a healthcare worker with PCR-confirmed SARS-CoV-2 infection or an uninfected control (not recorded which).

This chain uses TRBV20-1 with TRBJ1-2; D is unresolved. CDR1 DFQATT and CDR2 SNEGSKA come from the germline V gene (reference sequence). CDR3 size: 11 residues. Deletions cut 6 bases from V and 5 bases from J, with 10 bases between. The DNA of the CDR3 is TGCAGTGCGGGTGTGCTATATGGCTACACCTTC. Translation: CSAGVLYGYTF.

This clonotype was observed at least ten times. CDR3 residues: CASSFQGRETQYF. The CDR3 DNA reads TGTGCCAGCAGCTTCCAGGGGCGGGAGACCCAGTACTTC. J is TRBJ2-5 and V is TRBV7-2; D is possibly TRBD1 (6 bases). Germline V gives CDR1 SGHTA, CDR2 FQGNSA. Trimming took 3 bases from V and 5 from J, leaving 10 bases between them. This CDR3 is built from 13 residues.

This clonotype was seen more than once but under ten times. The gene calls are TRBV20-1 and TRBJ2-3, with 7 bases that match TRBD2. CDR1 DFQATT and CDR2 SNEGSKA come from the germline V gene (reference sequence). The CDR3 contains 15 residues. Trimming cost V 3 bases and J 2 bases; bases outside gene matches: 8. CDR3 DNA: TGCAGTGCTAGCGGCTCTAGCGGCAACACAGATACGCAGTATTTT. Translated: CSASGSSGNTDTQYF.

This clonotype was detected a few times. This chain joins TRBV14 and TRBJ1-6, with a weak D call TRBD1 (5 bases). The germline CDR1 and CDR2 sequences are SGHDN and FVKESK. The CDR3 length is 13 residues. Trimming shortened V by 6 bases and J by 12 bases, and 15 bases separated the two germline ends. CDR3 in DNA: TGTGCCAGCAGTCGGACGGGGAGGGGACCCCTCCACTTT. Translating gives CASSRTGRGPLHF.

This clonotype was detected ten times or more. V usage is TRBV12-5 and J usage is TRBJ2-1; TRBD1 aligns across 8 bases. CDR3 length: 15 amino acids. V was clipped by 0 bases and J by 7 bases; unmatched bases: 5. In germline, CDR1 is LGHNT, CDR2 FRNRAP. This chain's CDR3 is CASGLVLTGGNEQFF. CDR3 DNA: TGTGCTAGTGGTTTGGTACTTACAGGGGGGAATGAGCAGTTCTTC.

This clonotype occurred many times. The rearrangement uses TRBV18 and TRBJ2-7; perhaps D is TRBD1 or TRBD2 (7 bases each). This CDR3 comprises 16 residues. The V end was cut by 3 bases, the J end by 2 bases, with 17 bases between. Germline values: CDR1 KGHSH, CDR2 LQKENI. CDR3 sequence reads: CASSPPGGGATYEQYF. The CDR3 nucleotides are TGTGCCAGCTCACCCCCAGGGGGGGGCGCGACCTACGAGCAGTACTTC.

This clonotype occurred a few times. The rearrangement links TRBV4-1 to TRBJ2-7, with D tentatively TRBD1 (5 bases). This CDR3 region has 14 residues. Per germline, CDR1 MGHRA and CDR2 YSYEKL. V lost 3 bases and J 5 bases, leaving 14 bases between the germline ends. Here the CDR3 DNA reads TGCGCCAGCAGCCAGGCAGGGAAGGTCGACGAGCAGTACTTC. Encoded protein: CASSQAGKVDEQYF.

This clonotype came up many times. V is TRBV7-9 and J is TRBJ1-6; D not resolved. CDR1 and CDR2 (germline): SEHNR, FQNEAQ (reference sequence). The CDR3 sequence is 14 residues long. Trimming shortened V by 2 bases and J by 8 bases, and 10 bases separated the two germline ends. This chain's CDR3 is CASSLRIGYSPLHF. CDR3 sequence (DNA): TGTGCCAGCAGCTTAAGGATTGGGTATTCACCCCTCCACTTT.

The sample holds many counts of this clonotype. The chain is built from TRBV7-2 and TRBJ1-2; D call uncertain. The germline V and J ends were trimmed by 2 bases and 7 bases, with 14 bases remaining between them. Germline CDR1 SGHTA, CDR2 FQGNSA. The CDR3 spans 14 residues. The CDR3 here is CASSLSGEIGGYTF. The CDR3 DNA is TGTGCCAGCAGCTTAAGCGGGGAAATAGGTGGCTACACCTTC.

This rearrangement joins TRBV5-1 to TRBJ2-3; TRBD2 aligns across 8 bases. The germline V gene encodes CDR1 SGHRS and CDR2 YFSETQ. With V trimmed by 0 bases and J by 0 bases, 3 bases remained unmatched. The CDR3 consists of 16 residues. The CDR3 protein is CASSLDAGGSTDTQYF. For the CDR3, the DNA is TGCGCCAGCAGCTTGGATGCGGGGGGTAGCACAGATACGCAGTATTTT.

There are many counts of this clonotype. The CDR3: CASSLRANEKLFF. Written as DNA, the CDR3 is TGTGCCAGCAGCTTGAGGGCTAATGAAAAACTGTTTTTT. This sequence joins TRBV7-2 and TRBJ1-4, with D unresolved. Trimming took 3 bases from V and 3 from J, leaving 5 bases between them. The CDR3 is made up of 13 amino acids. Germline V gives CDR1 SGHTA, CDR2 FQGNSA.

This clonotype was detected ten times or more. This chain joins TRBV18 and TRBJ2-6, with D tentatively TRBD1 or TRBD2 (5 bases each). This CDR3 has 20 residues. V was pared by 3 bases and J by 0 bases, with 21 bases between. Germline assignment: CDR1 KGHSH and CDR2 LQKENI. DNA of the CDR3: TGTGCCAGCTCACCTGATTTTTCATGGGACGAAAGCTCTGGGGCCAACGTCCTGACTTTC. This sequence encodes CASSPDFSWDESSGANVLTF. The complete variable domain, with remaining parts taken from reference TRBV18 and TRBJ2-6, reads NAGVMQNPRHLVRRRGQEARLRCSPMKGHSHVYWYRQLPEEGLKFMVYLQKENIIDESGMPKERFSAEFPKEGPSILRIQQVVRGDSAAYFCASSPDFSWDESSGANVLTFGAGSRLTVL.

This clonotype was picked up many times. The CDR3 region is CASSVGERGQFF. The CDR3 bases are TGTGCCAGCAGTGTCGGGGAGCGGGGGCAGTTCTTC. The J gene is TRBJ2-1, the V gene TRBV2, with 7 bases identical to TRBD2. From germline, CDR1 is SNHLY and CDR2 FYNNEI. This CDR3 is 12 amino acids long. The J segment lost 12 bases and the V segment lost 4 bases, leaving 6 bases of the junction unmatched.

Only a few counts were recorded for this clonotype. The genes are TRBV6-1 and TRBJ1-4; D not certain. The CDR3 is 15 amino acids. Trimming cost V 1 base and J 6 bases, with 12 bases left between them. In germline, CDR1 is MNHNS, CDR2 SASEGT. For the CDR3, the DNA is TGTGCCAGCAGTGAAGGGACGTCCTCGTATGAAAAACTGTTTTTT. Protein product: CASSEGTSSYEKLFF.

This clonotype was observed at least ten times. J is TRBJ1-5 and V is TRBV20-1; TRBD1 matches 9 bases. CDR3 length equals 19 residues. With 3 bases clipped from V and 2 bases from J, the junction kept 17 bases outside the gene matches. Germline V lookup: CDR1 DFQATT, CDR2 SNEGSKA (reference sequence). CDR3 bases: TGCAGTGCTAGCTATGGTCGGACAGGGGACGCGGGGGGCAATCAGCCCCAGCATTTT. Amino acids: CSASYGRTGDAGGNQPQHF.

In this sample, this clonotype is medium-sized (0.01 to 0.1%). This chain uses TRBV20-1 with TRBJ2-3; 8 bases fit TRBD1. Germline trimming cut 6 bases from V and 4 bases from J; bases unmatched to any gene: 18. This CDR3 is built from 17 residues. From germline, CDR1 is DFQATT and CDR2 SNEGSKA (reference sequence). The CDR3 loop is CSALPLDRGDGADTQYF. The CDR3 region has the DNA TGCAGTGCCCTCCCACTTGACAGGGGCGATGGTGCAGATACGCAGTATTTT.

V and J are TRBV19 and TRBJ2-5; possible D gene TRBD1, 5 bases. V was clipped by 3 bases and J by 4 bases, with 9 bases between them. Germline CDR1 and CDR2: LNHDA and SQIVND (reference sequence). The CDR3 loop spans 13 amino acids. The CDR3 DNA sequence: TGTGCCAGTAGTATGGGGCATATAGAGACCCAGTACTTC. Amino acid sequence: CASSMGHIETQYF.

This clonotype is deemed medium-sized. CDR3: CASNFGGNQPQHF. The CDR3 DNA reads TGTGCCAGCAACTTCGGGGGCAATCAGCCCCAGCATTTT. The V gene is TRBV5-8, the J gene TRBJ1-5, with D hard to call. Germline V gene data show CDR1 as SGHTS and CDR2 as YDEGEE. Trimming removed 6 bases from V and 2 bases from J, with 9 bases in between. The CDR3 runs 13 residues.

This clonotype was counted many times. This chain joins TRBV2 and TRBJ1-5; D gene uncertain. In germline, CDR1 is SNHLY, CDR2 FYNNEI. V was shortened by 6 bases and J by 2 bases, with 11 bases between the two germline ends. The CDR3 spans 14 residues. The CDR3 here is CASRDRGGNQPQHF. The CDR3 DNA reads as TGTGCCAGCAGAGACCGGGGTGGCAATCAGCCCCAGCATTTT.

By proportion, this clonotype is medium-sized. The rearrangement uses TRBV20-1 and TRBJ2-7; D unresolved. The CDR3 runs 12 residues. The V gene lost 5 bases and the J gene lost 2 bases, with 10 bases spanning the gap. Germline V gene sequence: CDR1 DFQATT, CDR2 SNEGSKA (reference sequence). DNA of the CDR3: TGCAGTGCTGCAGATCTAACCTACGAGCAGTACTTC. Translation gives CSAADLTYEQYF.

This clonotype was picked up many times. The rearrangement links TRBV20-1 to TRBJ1-1; TRBD1 agrees at 7 bases. Germline V gene lookup returns CDR1 DFQATT and CDR2 SNEGSKA (reference sequence). There are 14 residues in the CDR3. The V segment lost 5 bases and the J segment 4 bases; nucleotides outside the gene matches: 10. This CDR3 is CSAPRTGQATEAFF. For the CDR3, the DNA is TGCAGTGCTCCTCGGACAGGCCAGGCCACTGAAGCTTTCTTT.

The chain employs TRBV13 and TRBJ2-7; 15 bases match TRBD2. CDR3 length equals 15 residues. The germline V gene has CDR1 PRHDT and CDR2 FYEKMQ (reference sequence). With 4 bases clipped from V and 4 bases from J, the junction kept 2 bases outside the gene matches. The CDR3 reads CASSSGLAGGYEQYF. As DNA, the CDR3 is TGTGCCAGCAGCTCTGGACTAGCGGGGGGGTACGAGCAGTACTTC.

This clonotype is medium-sized in the sample. The chain couples TRBV29-1 to TRBJ2-5; D call uncertain. Germline loops: CDR1 SQVTM, CDR2 ANQGSEA. The CDR3 runs 15 residues. V lost 4 bases and J 1 base, leaving 16 bases between the germline ends. The CDR3 sequence is CSVGVAGFRQETQYF. Written as DNA, the CDR3 is TGCAGCGTTGGAGTAGCCGGGTTTCGCCAAGAGACCCAGTACTTC.

This clonotype has a count of ten or more. The chain recombines TRBV20-1 with TRBJ2-1; 9 bases agree with TRBD2. The CDR3 runs 15 residues. CDR1 DFQATT and CDR2 SNEGSKA come from the germline V gene (reference sequence). V dropped 3 bases and J dropped 9; count of bases not matched to a gene: 12. The CDR3, as DNA: TGCAGTGCTAGGATTAGCGGGGGAATCCCCTTTGAGCAGTTCTTC. Residues: CSARISGGIPFEQFF.

At least ten counts were recorded for this clonotype. V gene TRBV12-3 or TRBV12-4 combines with J gene TRBJ1-5; maybe TRBD1 (5 bases). V lost 4 bases, J lost 0 bases, and 10 bases lay in between. This CDR3 is 15 amino acids long. The CDR3 DNA sequence: TGTGCCAGCAGTTGGGACGCCAATAGCAATCAGCCCCAGCATTTT. It translates to CASSWDANSNQPQHF.

This clonotype was seen ten or more times. The chain is built from TRBV7-6 and TRBJ2-5; 10 nucleotides agree with TRBD2. The CDR3 consists of 16 residues. J lost 2 bases, V lost 6 bases, and 9 bases had no gene match. Germline CDR1 and CDR2: SGHVS and FNYEAQ. The CDR3 loop is CASSLVGLAAQETQYF. CDR3 coding DNA: TGTGCCAGCAGTTTGGTCGGACTAGCGGCACAAGAGACCCAGTACTTC.